Below, 22 T cell receptor beta chains from the same sample are listed, as sequenced in a study of blood T cell repertoires in COVID-19. Sequenced by immunoSEQ multiplex PCR; TCRdb stores in-frame clones only, minus some. This table has some 200,000 clones, roughly four fifths appearing once. The sample comprised peripheral blood. These receptors came from a woman in her seventies with COVID-19, enrolled during active disease.

The chain uses TRBV28 and TRBJ2-7; D is possibly TRBD1 (5 bases). CDR1 and CDR2 (germline): MDHEN, SYDVKM. V was cut by 7 bases and J by 3 bases, with 16 bases left in between. CDR3 size: 14 residues. CDR3 DNA sequence: TGTGCCAGCAATCAAGAGACAGTTGGCTACGAGCAGTACTTC. It codes for CASNQETVGYEQYF.

The J gene is TRBJ2-1, the V gene TRBV30; TRBD1 aligns across 8 bases. Trimming at V came to 2 bases and at J to 8 bases, leaving 5 bases not matched to a gene. The CDR3 consists of 13 residues. Germline-derived CDR1 and CDR2 are GTSNPN and SVGIG (reference sequence). CDR3 loop: CAWSIQGAHEQFF. The CDR3 region has the DNA TGTGCCTGGAGTATCCAGGGGGCTCATGAGCAGTTCTTC.

The J gene is TRBJ1-1, the V gene TRBV6-6; D is possibly TRBD1 (5 bases). The CDR3 is made up of 14 amino acids. Looked up from germline, CDR1 is MNHNY and CDR2 is SVGAGI (reference sequence). Trimming took 6 bases from V and 5 from J, leaving 16 bases between them. The CDR3 loop reads CASSPRGGRTEAFF. In DNA form, the CDR3 reads TGTGCCAGCAGCCCCCGGGGGGGGAGGACTGAAGCTTTCTTT.

The chain employs TRBV6-6 and TRBJ2-3, with TRBD2 matching over 11 bases. The CDR3 has 16 amino acids. From germline, CDR1 is MNHNY and CDR2 SVGAGI (reference sequence). V lost 6 bases and J lost 2; bases outside the gene matches: 7. CDR3 amino acids: CASSLSGRGITDTQYF. The CDR3 DNA is TGTGCCAGCAGCCTTAGCGGGAGGGGAATCACAGATACGCAGTATTTT.

This clone is a singleton in its sample. As DNA, the CDR3 is TGTGCCAGTACTTCTGGAGGGGCCTTTCAGCCCCAGCATTTT. Translated, it gives CASTSGGAFQPQHF. The V call is TRBV19, the J call TRBJ1-5; D perhaps matches TRBD1 (5 bases). This CDR3 has 14 amino acids. CDR1 is LNHDA, CDR2 SQIVND, per germline (reference sequence). Between the trimmed V and J ends, which lost 7 bases and 6 bases, there was a span of 16 bases.

This chain uses TRBV29-1 with TRBJ2-7, with 8 bases fitting TRBD2. J was trimmed by 2 bases and V by 6 bases; bases with no gene match: 9. Germline V gene data show CDR1 as SQVTM and CDR2 as ANQGSEA. The CDR3 extends over 14 amino acids. CDR3 protein: CSVREGGRPYEQYF. CDR3 DNA sequence: TGCAGCGTCCGGGAGGGGGGCAGACCCTACGAGCAGTACTTC.

The rearrangement links TRBV28 to TRBJ1-6; 7 positions agree with TRBD1. Germline values: CDR1 MDHEN, CDR2 SYDVKM. This CDR3 has 16 residues. Trimming took 5 bases from V and 7 from J; bases not matched to a gene: 11. CDR3 residues: CASSPGQRPGNSPLHF. The CDR3 region has the DNA TGTGCCAGCAGTCCGGGACAGAGGCCCGGCAATTCACCCCTCCACTTT. Using reference TRBV28 and TRBJ1-6 for the parts outside the CDR3, the full variable domain is DVKVTQSSRYLVKRTGEKVFLECVQDMDHENMFWYRQDPGLGLRLIYFSYDVKMKEKGDIPEGYSVSREKKERFSLILESASTNQTSMYLCASSPGQRPGNSPLHFGNGTRLTVT.

The chain has TRBV6-6 and TRBJ1-5; no clear D gene. CDR1 and CDR2 (germline): MNHNY, SVGAGI (reference sequence). The CDR3 loop spans 13 amino acids. The V and J ends lost 0 bases and 7 bases respectively, with 7 bases between them. The chain's CDR3 is CASSYSFQQPQHF. DNA of the CDR3: TGTGCCAGCAGTTACTCTTTCCAACAGCCCCAGCATTTT.

In DNA form, the CDR3 reads TGTGCCAGTAGTATAAACGGAGCTAACTATGGCTACACCTTC. Translation gives CASSINGANYGYTF. The chain carries TRBV19 and TRBJ1-2; the D is unclear. The V gene's germline CDR1 is LNHDA and CDR2 SQIVND (reference sequence). Trimming left V 2 bases short and J 0 bases short, with 7 bases between. CDR3 length equals 14 residues.

This chain links TRBV5-4 with TRBJ2-3, with D tentatively TRBD2 (5 bases). Germline loops: CDR1 SGHNT, CDR2 YYREEE (reference sequence). The germline V and J ends were trimmed by 3 bases and 0 bases, with 11 bases remaining between them. The CDR3 runs 15 residues. CDR3 protein: CASSSLASSTDTQYF. The CDR3 DNA sequence: TGTGCCAGCAGCTCGTTAGCGTCTAGCACAGATACGCAGTATTTT.

The chain recombines TRBV10-3 with TRBJ1-1, with a possible D match to TRBD1 (5 bases). The germline V and J ends were trimmed by 5 bases and 2 bases, with 9 bases remaining between them. Germline values: CDR1 ENHRY, CDR2 SYGVKD. This CDR3 has 13 amino acids. In DNA form, the CDR3 reads TGTGCCATCAGTAAAACAGGAAACACTGAAGCTTTCTTT. Translating gives CAISKTGNTEAFF.

Here the CDR3 reads CASSLGGGTYEQYF. The DNA of the CDR3 is TGTGCCAGCAGCTTAGGCGGCGGGACCTACGAGCAGTACTTC. V is TRBV11-2 and J is TRBJ2-7, with D maybe TRBD2 (6 bases). The CDR3 consists of 14 residues. The germline V and J ends were trimmed by 1 base and 2 bases, with 9 bases remaining between them. Germline V gives CDR1 SGHAT, CDR2 FQNNGV.

The genes are TRBV5-8 and TRBJ1-1, with 8 bases matching TRBD1. V lost 3 bases and J lost 5; bases outside the gene matches: 3. This CDR3 contains 13 residues. Germline CDR1 is SGHTS and CDR2 is YDEGEE. This CDR3 is CASSWDRLTEAFF. The CDR3 region has the DNA TGTGCCAGCAGCTGGGACAGGTTGACTGAAGCTTTCTTT.

The sample holds many counts of this clone. The chain has TRBV6-6 and TRBJ1-2, with TRBD1 matching 8 bases. CDR3 length equals 13 residues. Germline CDR1 and CDR2: MNHNY and SVGAGI (reference sequence). Losses at the gene ends were 6 bases for V and 8 bases for J; bases not matched to a gene: 8. For the CDR3, the DNA is TGTGCCAGCAGAAGGGGGACAGGAGCAGGCTACACCTTC. This codes for CASRRGTGAGYTF.

This clone was seen more than once but under ten times. This chain joins TRBV7-8 and TRBJ1-6; 7 nucleotides agree with TRBD1. The ends lost 2 bases at V and 7 bases at J; junction bases unmatched: 5. CDR1 SGHVS and CDR2 FQNEAQ come from the germline V gene. The CDR3 totals 15 residues. Here the CDR3 reads CASSLRQGPNSPLHF. CDR3 nucleotide sequence: TGTGCCAGCAGCTTAAGACAGGGCCCGAATTCACCCCTCCACTTT.

The rearrangement joins TRBV5-1 to TRBJ2-5, with a tentative D call TRBD2 (5 bases). This CDR3 is 13 amino acids long. Germline lookup yields CDR1 SGHRS and CDR2 YFSETQ. V lost 0 bases and J lost 9, with 12 bases in between. CDR3 amino acids: CASSLDSPGAQYF. The CDR3 coding sequence is TGCGCCAGCAGCTTGGACAGCCCCGGGGCCCAGTACTTC.

The chain links TRBV5-7 to TRBJ2-7; 7 nucleotides align to TRBD1. TRBV5-7 is sorted into the ORF group, with uncertain function. This CDR3 is 15 amino acids long. Trimming took 4 bases from V and 1 from J; bases not matched to a gene: 8. The DNA of the CDR3 is TGTGCCAGCAGCGTTGGGACAGCTACTTCCTACGAGCAGTACTTC. Its protein product is CASSVGTATSYEQYF.

The chain has TRBV6-6 and TRBJ1-4, with 10 bases identical to TRBD1. The CDR3 totals 15 residues. J lost 8 bases, V lost 6 bases, and 9 bases had no gene match. CDR1 and CDR2 from the germline V gene are MNHNY and SVGAGI (reference sequence). CDR3 protein: CASRPDRGRGEKLFF. The DNA of the CDR3 is TGTGCCAGCAGGCCAGACAGGGGGCGCGGGGAAAAACTGTTTTTT.

CDR3 sequence (DNA): TGTGCCATCAGTCCCAATGCGGGTAGGGATGAGCAGCCCCAGCATTTT. Its translation is CAISPNAGRDEQPQHF. The chain employs TRBV10-3 and TRBJ1-5; D not certain. The CDR3 covers 16 residues. V was trimmed by 5 bases and J by 7 bases, leaving 21 bases between them. Looked up from germline, CDR1 is ENHRY and CDR2 is SYGVKD.

This clone was seen just once. The gene calls are TRBV19 and TRBJ2-5; TRBD1 matches at 7 bases. The germline V gene has CDR1 LNHDA and CDR2 SQIVND (reference sequence). Losses at the gene ends were 5 bases for V and 10 bases for J; bases not matched to a gene: 13. The CDR3 spans 14 residues. The CDR3 sequence is CASSYGTVGVGQYF. CDR3 DNA sequence: TGTGCCAGTAGTTATGGGACAGTCGGAGTAGGCCAGTACTTC.

The J gene is TRBJ2-2, the V gene TRBV6-5, with D maybe TRBD1 (6 bases). This CDR3 is built from 13 residues. Trimming took 10 bases from V and 4 from J, leaving 13 bases between them. Germline lookup yields CDR1 MNHEY and CDR2 SVGAGI. The chain's CDR3 is CATYTGTTGELFF. The CDR3 bases are TGTGCCACGTATACAGGGACCACCGGGGAGCTGTTTTTT.

The chain couples TRBV9 to TRBJ2-5; 9 bases agree with TRBD1. The CDR3 contains 14 residues. V dropped 3 bases and J dropped 4; count of bases not matched to a gene: 4. Germline V CDR1 and CDR2: SGDLS, YYNGEE. This CDR3 is CASSEGTGIETQYF. DNA for the CDR3: TGTGCCAGCAGCGAAGGGACAGGGATAGAGACCCAGTACTTC.